This entry lists 15 T cell receptor beta chains sequenced from one sample in a study of Graves' ophthalmopathy and Graves' hyperthyroidism. RNA transcripts were the source from which TCR beta CDR3 regions were amplified. An initial RT-PCR round employing HTBI primers preceded a second-round multiplex PCR. TCRdb called the multiplex PCR reads again in MiXCR, with one record for every CDR3 protein. The profile shows fewer than 350,000 distinct CDR3 sequences, roughly 15% of them singletons. What was sequenced was peripheral blood. These receptors originate from an adult man with Graves' ophthalmopathy.

V usage is TRBV27 and J usage is TRBJ2-5; 8 nucleotides align to TRBD2. The CDR3 contains 15 residues. Germline V CDR1 and CDR2: MNHEY, SMNVEV (reference sequence). With V trimmed by 2 bases and J by 4 bases, 6 bases remained unmatched. CDR3: CASSLRTSFGETQYF. Here the CDR3 DNA reads TGTGCCAGCAGTTTAAGGACTAGCTTTGGAGAGACCCAGTACTTC.

This clonotype was counted many times. The rearrangement links TRBV28 to TRBJ1-2; weak D call: TRBD1 (5 bases). Germline loops: CDR1 MDHEN, CDR2 SYDVKM. The CDR3 is made up of 17 amino acids. V lost 3 bases, J lost 0 bases, and 17 bases lay in between. The DNA for the CDR3 is TGTGCCAGCAGTTTTTCGGGACTTCGAGATTCTAACTATGGCTACACCTTC. Its protein is CASSFSGLRDSNYGYTF.

This clonotype was counted ten times or more. V and J are TRBV5-6 and TRBJ2-2, with 9 bases identical to TRBD2. Looked up from germline, CDR1 is SGHDT and CDR2 is YYEEEE. This CDR3 is 14 amino acids long. The trim removed 1 base at V and 17 bases at J, leaving 12 bases unmatched. The CDR3 loop is CASSLTTSGQHPFF. The CDR3 DNA reads TGTGCCAGCAGCTTGACGACTAGCGGTCAACACCCATTTTTT. Drawing the rest from reference TRBV5-6 and TRBJ2-2, the complete variable domain is DAGVTQSPTHLIKTRGQQVTLRCSPKSGHDTVSWYQQALGQGPQFIFQYYEEEERQRGNFPDRFSGHQFPNYSSELNVNALLLGDSALYLCASSLTTSGQHPFFGEGSRLTVL.

The CDR3 protein is CATSSPGGVQETQYF. The CDR3 region has the DNA TGTGCCACCAGCAGCCCGGGGGGCGTCCAAGAGACCCAGTACTTC. The genes are TRBV15 and TRBJ2-5; a possible D gene is TRBD2 (7 bases). Germline V CDR1 and CDR2: LNHNV, YYDKDF (reference sequence). V lost 3 bases and J 1 base, leaving 12 bases between the germline ends. CDR3 size: 15 residues.

This clonotype was seen many times. The V call is TRBV4-2, the J call TRBJ1-2; 8 bases fit TRBD1. V lost 0 bases to trimming and J lost 7 bases; unmatched junction nucleotides: 10. CDR3 length: 16 amino acids. The germline V gene encodes CDR1 LGHNA and CDR2 YNFKEQ. Here the CDR3 DNA reads TGTGCCAGCAGCCAAGAGACAGGGGAGCGAGAGTTTGGCTACACCTTC. The encoded protein is CASSQETGEREFGYTF.

This clonotype was recorded many times. The V call is TRBV7-9, the J call TRBJ2-5; D not certain. Germline V gives CDR1 SEHNR, CDR2 FQNEAQ (reference sequence). CDR3 length: 15 residues. Between the trimmed V and J ends, which lost 0 bases and 1 base, there was a span of 9 bases. The CDR3 loop is CASSLAPQLQETQYF. CDR3 sequence (DNA): TGTGCCAGCAGCTTAGCGCCACAGCTCCAAGAGACCCAGTACTTC. Filled out from reference TRBV7-9 and TRBJ2-5, the complete variable domain reads DTGVSQNPRHKITKRGQNVTFRCDPISEHNRLYWYRQTLGQGPEFLTYFQNEAQLEKSRLLSDRFSAERPKGSFSTLEIQRTEQGDSAMYLCASSLAPQLQETQYFGPGTRLLVL.

The rearrangement links TRBV27 to TRBJ2-5, with D maybe TRBD2 (6 bases). Germline V gives CDR1 MNHEY, CDR2 SMNVEV (reference sequence). V was clipped by 7 bases and J by 4 bases, with 13 bases between them. The CDR3 runs 13 residues. CDR3 in amino acids: CASTGAGGETQYF. In nucleotides, the CDR3 is TGTGCCAGCACGGGAGCTGGGGGAGAGACCCAGTACTTC.

This clonotype was counted at least ten times. The J gene is TRBJ1-1, the V gene TRBV12-3 or TRBV12-4; tentatively, D is TRBD1 (6 bases). Deletions cut 6 bases from V and 8 bases from J, with 22 bases between. CDR3 size: 15 residues. The CDR3 here is CASSPRQAPGTEAFF. For the CDR3, the DNA is TGTGCCAGCAGCCCGAGACAGGCCCCAGGAACGGAAGCTTTCTTT.

At least ten counts were recorded for this clonotype. This chain connects TRBV5-1 to TRBJ1-1, with 7 bases lining up with TRBD1. CDR1 and CDR2 (germline): SGHRS, YFSETQ. V gave up 4 bases and J gave up 1 base; unmatched junction bases: 4. The CDR3 has 14 amino acids. The CDR3 loop reads CASSQGQTNTEAFF. Written as DNA, the CDR3 is TGCGCCAGCAGCCAGGGACAGACGAACACTGAAGCTTTCTTT. The entire variable domain, with the rest obtained from reference TRBV5-1 and TRBJ1-1, is as follows: KAGVTQTPRYLIKTRGQQVTLSCSPISGHRSVSWYQQTPGQGLQFLFEYFSETQRNKGNFPGRFSGRQFSNSRSEMNVSTLELGDSALYLCASSQGQTNTEAFFGQGTRLTVV.

The chain joins TRBV20-1 to TRBJ1-1, with unresolved D. V was cut by 3 bases and J by 3 bases, with 11 bases left in between. Germline CDR1 reads DFQATT; CDR2 reads SNEGSKA (reference sequence). The CDR3 totals 13 residues. Here the CDR3 reads CSARFTQDTEAFF. Here the CDR3 DNA reads TGCAGTGCTAGGTTTACTCAAGACACTGAAGCTTTCTTT.

This clonotype was counted many times. The chain links TRBV6-6 to TRBJ1-5; D unresolved. Trimming shortened V by 10 bases and J by 6 bases, and 34 bases separated the two germline ends. CDR1 and CDR2 (germline): MNHNY, SVGAGI (reference sequence). The CDR3 sequence is 19 residues long. The CDR3 sequence is CATTPSPSIIGSASQPQHF. DNA for the CDR3: TGTGCCACCACCCCCAGTCCATCGATTATAGGGTCGGCGTCTCAGCCCCAGCATTTT.

This clonotype was found many times. One end of the junction varies from germline; a read error may be responsible. V and J are TRBV15 and TRBJ2-5; D call uncertain. The CDR3 runs to 13 residues. Germline values: CDR1 LNHNV, CDR2 YYDKDF (reference sequence). The CDR3 DNA sequence: TGTGCCACCAGGGCAAAGTACCAAGAGGCCCAGTACTTC. Amino acids: CATRAKYQEAQYF. Using reference TRBV15 and TRBJ2-5 for the parts outside the CDR3, the full variable domain is DAMVIQNPRYQVTQFGKPVTLSCSQTLNHNVMYWYQQKSSQAPKLLFHYYDKDFNNEADTPDNFQSRRPNTSFCFLDIRSPGLGDTAMYLCATRAKYQEAQYFGPGTRLLVL.

CDR3 sequence reads: CASRSTGSTEQYF. Here the CDR3 DNA reads TGTGCCAGCAGGTCGACAGGGTCGACCGAGCAGTACTTC. This rearrangement joins TRBV6-1 to TRBJ2-7, with 7 positions matching TRBD1. Germline assignment: CDR1 MNHNS and CDR2 SASEGT. J gave up 6 bases and V 6 bases, and 8 bases lay outside the gene matches. This CDR3 contains 13 residues.

This clonotype was seen at least ten times. This chain joins TRBV6-1 and TRBJ1-1; TRBD1 aligns across 8 bases. There are 15 residues in the CDR3. Losses at the gene ends were 2 bases for V and 3 bases for J; bases not matched to a gene: 5. The germline CDR1 and CDR2 sequences are MNHNS and SASEGT. The CDR3 region is CASSEHMTGDTEAFF. The CDR3 coding sequence is TGTGCCAGCAGTGAACATATGACAGGGGACACTGAAGCTTTCTTT.

Ten or more counts support this clonotype. V usage is TRBV19 and J usage is TRBJ2-6, with D perhaps matching TRBD1 or TRBD2 (5 bases each). V lost 5 bases and J lost 0, with 17 bases in between. This CDR3 has 18 amino acids. Germline V gives CDR1 LNHDA, CDR2 SQIVND (reference sequence). In nucleotides, the CDR3 is TGTGCCAGTAGTGCCAGGGAGCCCCACTCCTCTGGGGCCAACGTCCTGACTTTC. Translation: CASSAREPHSSGANVLTF.